This TCR beta chain was observed in a study of blood T cell repertoires in COVID-19 (dated by TCRdb to 2018 to 2021). Describing the broader study: Samples from collaborators originated in the United States, Italy and Spain and spanned both the acute and convalescent phases of COVID-19. The material from the prospective study consisted of cDNA or gDNA derived from T cells, B-cell-depleted T cells, or PBMCs. The dataset comprised deeply sampled blood TCRbeta repertoires from subjects exposed to, actively infected with, or recovered from COVID-19. The repertoires were made available in a free public database intended to serve as a resource for research on the immune response to SARS-CoV-2. Samples came from the ongoing ImmuneRACE study (first 160 participants) plus 1,254 subjects from 6 global collaborators. Nearly every sample came with metadata listing a de-identified subject ID, COVID-19 status, age in years and sex. Where available, HLA class I and class II types were taken from metadata supplied by the sample provider and were not determined by assay-based typing. Findings and caveats that apply to the study as a whole: How much clinical and demographic metadata was included differed by source and by participant, and the metadata was provided uncurated.

Whole blood was collected in K2EDTA tubes by collaborating institutions according to the institutions' own protocols. For TCRbeta analysis, collaborators shipped samples in one of three forms: frozen whole blood, isolated PBMCs, or DNA extracted from either of those sample types. Regarding this clone: Its antigen is currently not known. No much larger clone exists at a distance of one base, and base qualities are not known.

TCRbeta CDR3 regions were amplified from genomic DNA by means of the immunoSEQ Assay, a bias-controlled multiplex PCR. Per the source publication's procedure: The number of nucleated cells in each sample was estimated by amplification of reference gene primers within the assay. To quantify the absolute abundance of each unique TCRbeta CDR3 rearrangement, sequence reads were collapsed and filtered. Productive Simpson clonality was computed per sample as the square root of Simpson's diversity index over productive rearrangements. TCRdb obtained this table from immuneACCESS and retained in-frame rearrangements with V and J assigned. These tables miss some clones; where compared with another copy, unresolved V genes account for less than half of the shortfall, and the remainder is unexplained. V, J and clone size are those of that table, while D and trimming were read from the DNA. This sample comprises 400,000 to 550,000 clones, 75% to 90% of them detected only once. The ten largest clones represent about 4.5% of the sample.

The germline V gene provides CDR1 MGHRA and CDR2 YSYEKL. Trimmed from V: 6 bases; trimmed from J: 2 bases; junction bases lacking a gene match: 6. The CDR3 sequence holds 17 residues, the cysteine and phenylalanine included. CDR3 DNA only is kept here, 51 bases in frame from base 1. The V gene is TRBV4-1 and the J gene is TRBJ2-3; 15 central bases correspond to TRBD2. The source of this sequence is a woman aged 25 to 39 with acute or convalescent COVID-19. The sequenced sample was peripheral blood. The DNA sequence is TGCGCCAGCAGAGGACTAGCGGGGGGGCCCAACACAGATACGCAGTATTTT. Protein translation: CASRGLAGGPNTDTQYF.